This TCR beta chain was captured in a study of shared clonotypes between healthy human individuals. Study observations and caveats: Sample collection involved blood only; tissue repertoires are likely different. The authors expected sequencing depth to affect clonotype sharing among donors.

This clone was found once. Its antigen remains unidentified. The germline V gene has CDR1 SGHAT and CDR2 FQNNGV. The CDR3 sequence is 15 residues long. With 0 bases removed from V and 6 bases from J, the gap between germline ends came to 15 bases. Produced via immunoSEQ multiplex PCR; TCRdb's table is partial and in-frame only. This repertoire shows roughly 1 million clones, 65% to 80% found once; its top ten account for approximately 1.3%. Sequences were obtained from memory CD4+ T cells sorted from blood. Subset denoted: CD45RA-negative fraction. This receptor was obtained from a man younger than 35 in good health. The chain joins TRBV11-2 to TRBJ2-7; a weak D match, TRBD2 (5 bases). The CDR3 nucleotides are TGTGCCAGCAGCTTAGAAGTTTCGCTAGCCCGCGAGCAGTACTTC. Protein sequence: CASSLEVSLAREQYF.